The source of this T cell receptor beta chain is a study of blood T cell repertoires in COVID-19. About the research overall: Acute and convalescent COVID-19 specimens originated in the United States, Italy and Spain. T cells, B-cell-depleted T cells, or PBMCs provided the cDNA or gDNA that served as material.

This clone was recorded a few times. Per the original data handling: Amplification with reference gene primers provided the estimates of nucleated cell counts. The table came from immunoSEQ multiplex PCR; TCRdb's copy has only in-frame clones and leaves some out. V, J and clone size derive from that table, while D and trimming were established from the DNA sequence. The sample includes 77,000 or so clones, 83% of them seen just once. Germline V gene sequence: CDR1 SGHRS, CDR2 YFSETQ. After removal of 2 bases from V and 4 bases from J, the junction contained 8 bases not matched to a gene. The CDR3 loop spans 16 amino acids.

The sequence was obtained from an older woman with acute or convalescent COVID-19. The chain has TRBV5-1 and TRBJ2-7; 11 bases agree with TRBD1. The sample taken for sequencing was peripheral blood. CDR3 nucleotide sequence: TGCGCCAGCAGCTTCGAAGGACAGGGGGCATTATACGAGCAGTACTTC. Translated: CASSFEGQGALYEQYF.